This T cell receptor beta chain was recovered during a study of OX40 agonist ivuxolimab in advanced cancers. V lost 1 base and J 4 bases, leaving 13 bases between the germline ends. The CDR3 totals 15 residues. Germline V gene sequence: CDR1 SEHNR, CDR2 FQNEAQ (reference sequence). The method was immunoSEQ multiplex PCR; TCRdb's version includes in-frame clones alone and lacks a portion of them. Of under 80,000 clones in the sample, roughly 86% were seen once. On cycle 4 day 1 and cycle 7 day 1, as well as at baseline, blood was sampled. The origin of this receptor is an adult with an advanced solid tumor such as melanoma, head and neck, liver or kidney cancer. Source: CD4+ or CD8+ T cells sorted from blood, taken in a trial of the OX40 agonist ivuxolimab. This chain uses TRBV7-9 with TRBJ1-2; TRBD1 might be the D (6 bases). The CDR3 protein is CASSLGSGEAYGYTF. DNA for the CDR3: TGTGCCAGCAGCTTAGGATCAGGGGAAGCCTATGGCTACACCTTC.